The 23 T cell receptor beta chains below were found in one sample sequenced in a study of blood T cell repertoires in COVID-19. The protocol was immunoSEQ multiplex PCR, while the TCRdb copy is restricted to in-frame clones and leaves out a portion. The profile shows a few hundred thousand clones, about 90% of them singletons. Sequenced input: peripheral blood. The source is a woman younger than 45 with COVID-19, enrolled during active disease.

This clone was seen a single time. V is TRBV6-2 or TRBV6-3 and J is TRBJ2-3; TRBD2 aligns across 8 bases. Germline V lookup: CDR1 MNHEY, CDR2 SVGEGT. The CDR3 runs to 16 residues. V lost 2 bases, J lost 6 bases, and 10 bases stayed unmatched. As DNA, the CDR3 is TGTGCCAGCAGTTACGGACTAGCTATGGCCGGGGATACGCAGTATTTT. This codes for CASSYGLAMAGDTQYF.

In its sample, this clone was seen once. The chain has TRBV7-4 and TRBJ2-1; 10 nucleotides agree with TRBD1. The V gene's germline CDR1 is SGHVT and CDR2 SQSDAQ. The CDR3 has 15 amino acids. The V segment lost 2 bases and the J segment 6 bases; nucleotides outside the gene matches: 4. In nucleotides, the CDR3 is TGTGCCAGCAGCTTACCCGACAGGGGGCTCAATGAGCAGTTCTTC. Its protein is CASSLPDRGLNEQFF.

V and J are TRBV11-2 and TRBJ1-2; 8 bases are a match to TRBD1. The germline gives CDR1 SGHAT, CDR2 FQNNGV. Unmatched junction bases numbered 9, after V lost 5 bases and J lost 4 bases. The CDR3 has 15 amino acids. CDR3 bases: TGTGCCAGCAGCCAAAGGGAGGACAGGGTCTATGGCTACACCTTC. Its translation: CASSQREDRVYGYTF.

CDR3 residues: CASSQVLGGYEQYF. The CDR3 DNA follows: TGTGCCAGCAGCCAAGTTTTGGGGGGATACGAGCAGTACTTC. V is TRBV7-2 and J is TRBJ2-7, with TRBD2 as a possible D gene (6 bases). V lost 5 bases to trimming and J lost 4 bases, with 15 bases between them. The CDR3 is 14 residues long. The germline gives CDR1 SGHTA, CDR2 FQGNSA.

The chain uses TRBV5-1 and TRBJ1-1, with 9 bases fitting TRBD1. The ends lost 4 bases at V and 6 bases at J; junction bases unmatched: 4. Germline V gene lookup returns CDR1 SGHRS and CDR2 YFSETQ. The length of the CDR3 is 13 residues. DNA of the CDR3: TGCGCCAGCAGCCCCGGACAGGGGCCTGAAGCTTTCTTT. Protein product: CASSPGQGPEAFF.

This chain's CDR3 is CAPVLAGGYMSWQFF. DNA for the CDR3: TGTGCCCCAGTATTAGCGGGGGGCTATATGAGTTGGCAGTTCTTC. This chain uses TRBV19 with TRBJ2-1, with 10 positions matching TRBD2. This CDR3 contains 15 residues. With 11 bases clipped from V and 12 bases from J, the junction kept 19 bases outside the gene matches. Germline assignment: CDR1 LNHDA and CDR2 SQIVND (reference sequence). The full variable domain, with the rest looked up from reference TRBV19 and TRBJ2-1, is DGGITQSPKYLFRKEGQNVTLSCEQNLNHDAMYWYRQDPGQGLRLIYYSQIVNDFQKGDIAEGYSVSREKKESFPLTVTSAQKNPTAFYLCAPVLAGGYMSWQFFGPGTRLTVL.

The chain couples TRBV30 to TRBJ2-1; TRBD2 aligns across 7 bases. Unmatched junction bases numbered 6, after V lost 0 bases and J lost 4 bases. This CDR3 has 15 amino acids. CDR1 GTSNPN and CDR2 SVGIG come from the germline V gene (reference sequence). CDR3 sequence reads: CAWSVGRAAYNEQFF. The CDR3 nucleotides read TGTGCCTGGAGTGTTGGGAGGGCGGCGTACAATGAGCAGTTCTTC.

This clone was observed once. The chain has TRBV6-7 and TRBJ1-2; 8 bases line up with TRBD1. TRBV6-7 is an ORF; its function is uncertain. The CDR3 spans 13 residues. V lost 10 bases to trimming and J lost 4 bases; unmatched junction nucleotides: 8. The DNA of the CDR3 is TGTGCCACCCCGACAGGGGCGCTCTATGGCTACACCTTC. Translated, it gives CATPTGALYGYTF.

The chain uses TRBV7-2 and TRBJ2-7; TRBD2 matches at 10 bases. The CDR3 totals 14 residues. The germline V gene has CDR1 SGHTA and CDR2 FQGNSA. The junction had 4 bases not matched to a gene; V was cut back by 2 bases and J by 6 bases. In DNA, the CDR3 is TGTGCCAGCAGCTTACAGGTAGCGGGAGGCGAGCAGTACGTC. Translated: CASSLQVAGGEQYV.

The chain carries TRBV7-6 and TRBJ2-2; no firm D call. Germline CDR1 reads SGHVS; CDR2 reads FNYEAQ. The CDR3 extends over 15 amino acids. Deletions cut 5 bases from V and 1 base from J, with 11 bases between. DNA of the CDR3: TGTGCCAGCAGCCCCCGGCGGCTGAACACCGGGGAGCTGTTTTTT. Residues: CASSPRRLNTGELFF.

The V gene is TRBV10-3, the J gene TRBJ2-7, with 7 bases identical to TRBD2. This CDR3 region has 13 residues. Per germline, CDR1 ENHRY and CDR2 SYGVKD. The junction had 0 bases not matched to a gene; V was cut back by 0 bases and J by 4 bases. CDR3 bases: TGTGCCATCAGTGAGTCGGGGGGGTACGAGCAGTACGTC. Its translation is CAISESGGYEQYV.

The count of this clone is one. DNA for the CDR3: TGTGCCAGCAGCTTAAACAGGGGTCCGGAGACTGAAGCTTTCTTT. This sequence encodes CASSLNRGPETEAFF. The V call is TRBV11-2, the J call TRBJ1-1, with TRBD1 matching 7 bases. This CDR3 has 15 residues. Germline loops: CDR1 SGHAT, CDR2 FQNNGV. V lost 2 bases, J lost 5 bases, and 8 bases stayed unmatched.

This clone was seen once. DNA for the CDR3: TGTGCCAGCAGCCAGGACAGGGGGCGAATAGAGACCCAGTACTTC. It yields the protein CASSQDRGRIETQYF. This chain uses TRBV7-9 with TRBJ2-5; 11 nucleotides align to TRBD1. The CDR3 length is 15 residues. The germline V gene encodes CDR1 SEHNR and CDR2 FQNEAQ (reference sequence). Trimming cost V 5 bases and J 4 bases; bases outside gene matches: 6.

The chain has TRBV6-5 and TRBJ2-3; D remains unclear. CDR1 and CDR2 from the germline V gene are MNHEY and SVGAGI. Trimming removed 7 bases from V and 6 bases from J, with 8 bases in between. This CDR3 region has 11 residues. The CDR3 protein is CASKRADTQYF. The DNA for the CDR3 is TGTGCCAGCAAACGAGCCGATACGCAGTATTTT.

The chain carries TRBV19 and TRBJ1-2; D call uncertain. Per germline, CDR1 LNHDA and CDR2 SQIVND (reference sequence). V was trimmed by 3 bases and J by 4 bases, leaving 9 bases between them. This CDR3 has 13 residues. This CDR3 is CASSMGGGYGYTF. The CDR3 DNA reads as TGTGCCAGTAGTATGGGCGGAGGCTATGGCTACACCTTC.

J is TRBJ2-1 and V is TRBV24-1, with 7 positions matching TRBD2. The CDR3 runs 16 residues. In germline, CDR1 is KGHDR, CDR2 SFDVKD. Trimming cost V 4 bases and J 0 bases; bases outside gene matches: 5. The CDR3 DNA sequence: TGTGCCACCAGTGAGCCTAGCGGAAGCTCCTACAATGAGCAGTTCTTC. As protein: CATSEPSGSSYNEQFF.

This sequence joins TRBV6-5 and TRBJ2-1, with 9 bases aligning to TRBD1. The CDR3 has 14 residues. V lost 6 bases, J lost 12 bases, and 12 bases stayed unmatched. Germline-derived CDR1 and CDR2 are MNHEY and SVGAGI. This CDR3 reads CASSVRDREASQFF. The CDR3, as DNA: TGTGCCAGCAGCGTCCGGGACAGGGAAGCATCGCAGTTCTTC.

The chain is built from TRBV20-1 and TRBJ1-1; possible D gene TRBD1, 6 bases. Germline CDR1 and CDR2: DFQATT and SNEGSKA (reference sequence). The CDR3 length is 14 residues. Trimming pared 3 bases from V and 4 bases from J, leaving 15 bases between. This CDR3 reads CSASSGTIATEAFF. CDR3 nucleotides: TGCAGTGCTAGTTCCGGGACAATCGCCACTGAAGCTTTCTTT.

V and J are TRBV9 and TRBJ1-4; 10 bases are shared with TRBD1. V lost 4 bases to trimming and J lost 5 bases; unmatched junction nucleotides: 11. This CDR3 has 17 amino acids. Per germline, CDR1 SGDLS and CDR2 YYNGEE. CDR3 sequence: CASSFRDRTGGNEKLFF. Here the CDR3 DNA reads TGTGCCAGCAGCTTCAGAGATCGGACAGGGGGGAATGAAAAACTGTTTTTT.

This chain uses TRBV7-9 with TRBJ2-1; D uncertain. CDR1 SEHNR and CDR2 FQNEAQ come from the germline V gene (reference sequence). The CDR3 runs to 11 residues. V lost 5 bases and J lost 10, with 9 bases in between. The CDR3 DNA follows: TGTGCCAGCAGCCTAGAGAGGGAGCAGTTCTTC. Translation: CASSLEREQFF.

This clone was seen only once. This chain connects TRBV28 to TRBJ2-1; D is ambiguous. Between the trimmed V and J ends, which lost 6 bases and 2 bases, there was a span of 11 bases. Germline V gene sequence: CDR1 MDHEN, CDR2 SYDVKM. The CDR3 covers 14 residues. The CDR3 protein is CASSALTPYNEQFF. CDR3 sequence (DNA): TGTGCCAGCAGCGCCCTGACACCCTACAATGAGCAGTTCTTC.

The rearrangement joins TRBV7-9 to TRBJ2-3, with unresolved D. Trimming cost V 5 bases and J 0 bases, with 12 bases left between them. This CDR3 contains 15 residues. In germline, CDR1 is SEHNR, CDR2 FQNEAQ (reference sequence). As DNA, the CDR3 is TGTGCCAGCAGCCCTGGTGTAACTAGCACAGATACGCAGTATTTT. It encodes CASSPGVTSTDTQYF. Full variable domain (missing parts from reference TRBV7-9 and TRBJ2-3): DTGVSQNPRHKITKRGQNVTFRCDPISEHNRLYWYRQTLGQGPEFLTYFQNEAQLEKSRLLSDRFSAERPKGSFSTLEIQRTEQGDSAMYLCASSPGVTSTDTQYFGPGTRLTVL.

The rearrangement uses TRBV19 and TRBJ2-1, with 8 bases aligning to TRBD1. This CDR3 is built from 15 residues. CDR1 is LNHDA and CDR2 is SQIVND in the germline V gene (reference sequence). Unmatched junction bases numbered 4, after V lost 4 bases and J lost 2 bases. This chain's CDR3 is CASSTNRGAYNEQFF. CDR3 DNA sequence: TGTGCCAGTAGTACAAACAGGGGGGCCTACAATGAGCAGTTCTTC.